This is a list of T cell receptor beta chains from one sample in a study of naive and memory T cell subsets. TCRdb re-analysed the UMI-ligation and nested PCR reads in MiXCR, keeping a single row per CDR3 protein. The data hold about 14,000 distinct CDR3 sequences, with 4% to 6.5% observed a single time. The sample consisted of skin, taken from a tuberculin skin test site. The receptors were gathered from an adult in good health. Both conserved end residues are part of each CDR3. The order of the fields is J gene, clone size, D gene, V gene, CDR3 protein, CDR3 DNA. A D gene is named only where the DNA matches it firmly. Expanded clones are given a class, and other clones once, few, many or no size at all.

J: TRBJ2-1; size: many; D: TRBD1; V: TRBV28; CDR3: CASSLCGQGLFF; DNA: TGTGCCAGCAGTTTATGTGGACAGGGGCTGTTCTTC
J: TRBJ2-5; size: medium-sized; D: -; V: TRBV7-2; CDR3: CASSYQGRRETQYF; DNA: TGTGCCAGCAGCTATCAAGGGCGACGAGAGACCCAGTACTTC
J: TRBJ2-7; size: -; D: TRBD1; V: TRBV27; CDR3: CASSARQGIDYEQYF; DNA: TGTGCCAGCAGTGCTCGACAGGGGATAGACTACGAGCAGTACTTC
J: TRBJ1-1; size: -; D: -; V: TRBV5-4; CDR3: CASSLVGALNTEAFF; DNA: TGTGCCAGCAGCTTAGTCGGGGCCCTGAACACTGAAGCTTTCTTT
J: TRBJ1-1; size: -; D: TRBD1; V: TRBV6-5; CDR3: CASSFQKTGRVEAFF; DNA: TGTGCCAGCAGTTTCCAGAAGACAGGGCGGGTTGAAGCTTTCTTT
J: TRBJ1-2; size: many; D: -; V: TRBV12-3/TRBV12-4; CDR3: CASSSGQEGYTF; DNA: TGTGCCAGCAGTTCCGGACAAGAAGGCTACACCTTC
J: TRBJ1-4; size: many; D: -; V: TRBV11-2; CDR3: CASTSQSFNEKLFF; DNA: TGTGCCAGCACCTCACAAAGCTTTAATGAAAAACTGTTTTTT
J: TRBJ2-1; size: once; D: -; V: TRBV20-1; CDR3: CSASTGRLFF; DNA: TGCAGTGCTAGCACAGGGAGGCTGTTCTTC
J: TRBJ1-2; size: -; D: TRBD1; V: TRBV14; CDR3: CASSQVTGRPNYGYTF; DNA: TGTGCCAGCAGCCAAGTGACAGGGAGGCCTAACTATGGCTACACCTTC
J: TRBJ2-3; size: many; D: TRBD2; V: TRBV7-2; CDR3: CASSLRRGGGTDTQYF; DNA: TGTGCCAGCAGCCTCCGGCGGGGGGGGGGCACAGATACGCAGTATTTT
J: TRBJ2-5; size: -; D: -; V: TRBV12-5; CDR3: CASGFEVPETQYF; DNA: TGTGCTAGTGGTTTTGAGGTGCCCGAGACCCAGTACTTC
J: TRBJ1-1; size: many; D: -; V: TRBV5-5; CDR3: CASSLTPNTEAFF; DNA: TGTGCCAGCAGCCTGACCCCGAACACTGAAGCTTTCTTT
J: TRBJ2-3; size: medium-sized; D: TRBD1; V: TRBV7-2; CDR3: CASSVRDRDTQYF; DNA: TGTGCCAGCAGCGTAAGGGACAGAGATACGCAGTATTTT
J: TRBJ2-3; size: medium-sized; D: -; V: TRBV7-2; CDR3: CASSLTGGRDTQYF; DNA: TGTGCCAGCAGCTTAACTGGCGGTCGTGATACGCAGTATTTT
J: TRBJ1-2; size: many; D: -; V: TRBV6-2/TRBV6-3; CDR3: CASGDRFYGYTF; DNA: TGTGCCAGCGGAGACAGGTTCTATGGCTACACCTTC
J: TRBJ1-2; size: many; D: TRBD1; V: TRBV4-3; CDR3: CASSQVWGQGPDTF; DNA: TGCGCCAGCAGCCAAGTCTGGGGACAGGGTCCGGACACCTTC
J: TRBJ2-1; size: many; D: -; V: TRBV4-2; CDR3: CASSQRGMHNEQFF; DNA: TGTGCCAGCAGCCAAAGGGGGATGCACAATGAGCAGTTCTTC
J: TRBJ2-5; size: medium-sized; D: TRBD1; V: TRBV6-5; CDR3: CASSRTGVAQTQYF; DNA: TGTGCCAGCAGTCGGACAGGGGTGGCCCAGACCCAGTACTTC
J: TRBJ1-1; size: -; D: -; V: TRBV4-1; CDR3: CASSQGFLSKLNTEAFF; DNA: TGCGCCAGCAGCCAAGGATTCCTTTCAAAGCTCAACACTGAAGCTTTCTTT